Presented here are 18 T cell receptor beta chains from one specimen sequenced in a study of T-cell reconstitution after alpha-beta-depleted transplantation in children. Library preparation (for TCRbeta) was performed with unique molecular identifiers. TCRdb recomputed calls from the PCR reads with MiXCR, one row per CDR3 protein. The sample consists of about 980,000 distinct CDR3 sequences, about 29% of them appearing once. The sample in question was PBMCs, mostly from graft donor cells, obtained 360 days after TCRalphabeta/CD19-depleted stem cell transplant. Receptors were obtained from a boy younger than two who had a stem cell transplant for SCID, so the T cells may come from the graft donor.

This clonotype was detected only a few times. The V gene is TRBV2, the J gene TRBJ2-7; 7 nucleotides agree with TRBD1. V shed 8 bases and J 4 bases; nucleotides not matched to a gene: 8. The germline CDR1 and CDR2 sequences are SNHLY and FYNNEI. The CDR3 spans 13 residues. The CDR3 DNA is TGTGCCAGCTACAGGGGCCCGGAGTACGAGCAGTACTTC. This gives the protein CASYRGPEYEQYF.

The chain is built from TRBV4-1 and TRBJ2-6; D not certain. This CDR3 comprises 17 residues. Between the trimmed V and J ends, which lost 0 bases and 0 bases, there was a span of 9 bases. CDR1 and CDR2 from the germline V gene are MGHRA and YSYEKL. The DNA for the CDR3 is TGCGCCAGCAGCCAAGATTGGAGAAGCTCTGGGGCCAACGTCCTGACTTTC. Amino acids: CASSQDWRSSGANVLTF.

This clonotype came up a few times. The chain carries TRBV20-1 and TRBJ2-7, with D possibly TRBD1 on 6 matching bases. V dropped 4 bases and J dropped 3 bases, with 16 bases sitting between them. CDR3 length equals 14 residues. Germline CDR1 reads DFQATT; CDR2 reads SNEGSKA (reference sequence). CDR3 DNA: TGCAGTGCTATGAGGCAGGGGATCAACTACGAGCAGTACTTC. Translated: CSAMRQGINYEQYF.

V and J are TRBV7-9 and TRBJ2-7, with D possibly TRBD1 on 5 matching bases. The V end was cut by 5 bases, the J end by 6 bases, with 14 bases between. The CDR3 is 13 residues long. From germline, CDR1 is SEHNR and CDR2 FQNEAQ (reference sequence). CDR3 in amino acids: CASSLSQGAEQYF. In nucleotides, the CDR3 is TGTGCCAGCAGCCTCAGTCAGGGTGCCGAGCAGTACTTC.

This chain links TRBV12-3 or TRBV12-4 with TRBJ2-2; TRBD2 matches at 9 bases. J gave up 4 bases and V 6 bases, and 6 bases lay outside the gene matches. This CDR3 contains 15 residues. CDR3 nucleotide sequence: TGTGCCAGCAGGGGGACTAGCCTCCCCACCGGGGAGCTGTTTTTT. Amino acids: CASRGTSLPTGELFF.

The CDR3 bases are TGTGCCAGCAGTTTACCGGGGTCCTACTACAATGAGCAGTTCTTC. This gives the protein CASSLPGSYYNEQFF. The chain uses TRBV12-3 or TRBV12-4 and TRBJ2-1, with D perhaps TRBD2 (5 bases). The V and J ends lost 2 bases and 3 bases respectively, with 11 bases between them. The CDR3 contains 15 residues.

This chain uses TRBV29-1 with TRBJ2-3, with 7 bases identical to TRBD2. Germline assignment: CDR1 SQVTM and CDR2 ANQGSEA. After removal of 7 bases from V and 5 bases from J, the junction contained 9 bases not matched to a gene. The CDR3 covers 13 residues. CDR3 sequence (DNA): TGCAGCGGCCAGCGTTTAGCGGGAGATACGCAGTATTTT. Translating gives CSGQRLAGDTQYF.

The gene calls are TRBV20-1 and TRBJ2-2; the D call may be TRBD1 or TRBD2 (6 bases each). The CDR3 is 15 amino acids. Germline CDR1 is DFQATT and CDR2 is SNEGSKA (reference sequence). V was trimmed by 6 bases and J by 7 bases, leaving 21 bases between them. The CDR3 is CSAGGLGGRHGELFF. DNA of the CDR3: TGCAGTGCGGGAGGCCTGGGGGGCCGGCACGGGGAGCTGTTTTTT.

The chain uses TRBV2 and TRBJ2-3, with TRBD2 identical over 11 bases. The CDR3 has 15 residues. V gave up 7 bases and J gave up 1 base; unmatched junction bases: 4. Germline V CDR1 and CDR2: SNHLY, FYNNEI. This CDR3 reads CASNTLAGGTDTQYF. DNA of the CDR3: TGTGCCAGCAACACACTAGCGGGGGGCACAGATACGCAGTATTTT.

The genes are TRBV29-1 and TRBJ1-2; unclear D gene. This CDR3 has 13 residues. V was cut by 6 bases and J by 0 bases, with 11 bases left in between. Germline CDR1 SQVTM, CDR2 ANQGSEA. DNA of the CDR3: TGCAGCGTGTCCCGGTTATCTAACTATGGCTACACCTTC. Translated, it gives CSVSRLSNYGYTF.

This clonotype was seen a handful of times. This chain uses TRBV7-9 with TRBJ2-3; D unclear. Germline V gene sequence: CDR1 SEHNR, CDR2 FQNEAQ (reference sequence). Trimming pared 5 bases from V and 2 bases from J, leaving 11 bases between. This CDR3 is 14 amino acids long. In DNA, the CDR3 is TGTGCCAGCAGCCTCCGACTCAACACAGATACGCAGTATTTT. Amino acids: CASSLRLNTDTQYF.

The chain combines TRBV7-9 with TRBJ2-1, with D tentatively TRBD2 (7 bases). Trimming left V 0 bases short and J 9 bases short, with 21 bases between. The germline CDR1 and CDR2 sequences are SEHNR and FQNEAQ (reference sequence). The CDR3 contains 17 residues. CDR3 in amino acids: CASSLASRGAAGGEQFF. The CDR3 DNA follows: TGTGCCAGCAGCTTAGCGTCTCGGGGGGCGGCCGGGGGTGAGCAGTTCTTC.

The CDR3 reads CSARPSGSEQFF. DNA of the CDR3: TGCAGTGCTAGACCGAGCGGCAGTGAGCAGTTCTTC. The rearrangement joins TRBV20-1 to TRBJ2-1, with a possible D match to TRBD2 (5 bases). Trimming removed 2 bases from V and 9 bases from J, with 11 bases in between. This CDR3 comprises 12 residues. CDR1 and CDR2 from the germline V gene are DFQATT and SNEGSKA (reference sequence).

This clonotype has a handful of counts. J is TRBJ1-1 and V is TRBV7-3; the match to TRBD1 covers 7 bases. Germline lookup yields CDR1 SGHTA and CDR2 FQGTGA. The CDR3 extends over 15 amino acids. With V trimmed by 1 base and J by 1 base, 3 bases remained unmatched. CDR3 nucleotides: TGTGCCAGCAGCTTAAGCCGGACAGGGAACACTGAAGCTTTCTTT. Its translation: CASSLSRTGNTEAFF. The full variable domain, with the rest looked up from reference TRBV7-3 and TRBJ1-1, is GAGVSQTPSNKVTEKGKYVELRCDPISGHTALYWYRQSLGQGPEFLIYFQGTGAADDSGLPNDRFFAVRPEGSVSTLKIQRTERGDSAVYLCASSLSRTGNTEAFFGQGTRLTVV.

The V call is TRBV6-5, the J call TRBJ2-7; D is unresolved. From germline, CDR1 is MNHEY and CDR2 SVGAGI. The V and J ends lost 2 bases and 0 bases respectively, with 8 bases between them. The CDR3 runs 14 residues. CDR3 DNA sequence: TGTGCCAGCAGTTACGAGGCCTTCTCCTACGAGCAGTACTTC. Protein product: CASSYEAFSYEQYF.

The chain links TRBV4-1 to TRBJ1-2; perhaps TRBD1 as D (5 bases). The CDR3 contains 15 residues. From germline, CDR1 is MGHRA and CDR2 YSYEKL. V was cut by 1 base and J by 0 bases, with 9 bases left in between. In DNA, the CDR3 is TGCGCCAGCAGCCAAGGAACAGGATCTAACTATGGCTACACCTTC. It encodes CASSQGTGSNYGYTF.

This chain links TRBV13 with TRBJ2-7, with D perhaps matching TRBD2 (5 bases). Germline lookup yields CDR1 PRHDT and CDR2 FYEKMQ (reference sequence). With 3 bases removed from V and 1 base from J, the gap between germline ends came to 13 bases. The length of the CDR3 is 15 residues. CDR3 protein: CASSFSGYDSYEQYF. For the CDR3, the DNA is TGTGCCAGCAGCTTCTCGGGGTATGATTCCTACGAGCAGTACTTC.

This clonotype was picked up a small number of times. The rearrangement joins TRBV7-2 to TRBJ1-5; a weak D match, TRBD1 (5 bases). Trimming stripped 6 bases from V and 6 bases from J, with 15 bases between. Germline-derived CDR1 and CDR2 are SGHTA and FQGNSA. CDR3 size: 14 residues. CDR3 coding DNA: TGTGCCAGCAGTGCTCAGGGAAGGAGTCAGCCCCAGCATTTT. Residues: CASSAQGRSQPQHF.